The 27 T cell receptor beta chains given below trace back to one sample, sequenced in a study of PD-1 blockade in classical Hodgkin lymphoma. Clones were sequenced by immunoSEQ multiplex PCR, and TCRdb holds only the in-frame ones, with some missing. The profile shows approximately 47,000 clones, around 90% of them singletons. Time point noted: newly diagnosed, previously untreated cHL patient sample. The sample was peripheral blood mononuclear cells (PBMCs). Source of these receptors: a human donor with classical Hodgkin lymphoma.

This chain uses TRBV6-1 with TRBJ1-2; 9 positions agree with TRBD1. This CDR3 has 12 residues. V lost 6 bases and J lost 6; bases outside the gene matches: 2. Germline V gives CDR1 MNHNS, CDR2 SASEGT. The CDR3 region has the DNA TGTGCCAGCAGCAGGACAGGGGATGGCTACACCTTC. It specifies CASSRTGDGYTF.

The chain carries TRBV7-3 and TRBJ2-2; TRBD2 aligns across 14 bases. The CDR3 runs to 17 residues. V shed 6 bases and J 1 base; nucleotides not matched to a gene: 4. CDR1 and CDR2 (germline): SGHTA, FQGTGA. CDR3 sequence reads: CASSPGLAGGNTGELFF. CDR3 DNA sequence: TGTGCCAGCAGTCCCGGACTAGCGGGAGGGAACACCGGGGAGCTGTTTTTT.

The gene calls are TRBV25-1 and TRBJ1-4, with no clear D. Trimming took off 3 bases at V and 10 bases at J, with 12 bases between the two ends. The germline CDR1 and CDR2 sequences are MGHDK and SYGVNS. This CDR3 has 13 amino acids. This chain's CDR3 is CASSDSGPGKLFF. CDR3 nucleotide sequence: TGTGCCAGCAGTGATTCGGGCCCTGGAAAACTGTTTTTT.

The rearrangement uses TRBV6-5 and TRBJ2-7; D is unclear. V shed 6 bases and J shed 0 bases, with 12 bases lying between them. Germline V gene data show CDR1 as MNHEY and CDR2 as SVGAGI. The CDR3 is 14 residues long. CDR3 loop: CASSSNPSSYEQYF. CDR3 sequence (DNA): TGTGCCAGCAGCTCCAACCCTAGCTCCTACGAGCAGTACTTC.

V and J are TRBV5-4 and TRBJ1-2; no clear D. Trimming took off 2 bases at V and 4 bases at J, with 9 bases between the two ends. The CDR3 has 13 amino acids. Germline V gene data show CDR1 as SGHNT and CDR2 as YYREEE (reference sequence). The CDR3 DNA reads as TGTGCCAGCAGCTTCGACGGAGTCTATGGCTACACCTTC. Residues: CASSFDGVYGYTF.

The chain has TRBV19 and TRBJ2-1; D possibly uses TRBD1 or TRBD2 (5 bases each). The CDR3 runs to 15 residues. Germline CDR1 and CDR2: LNHDA and SQIVND (reference sequence). The V gene lost 3 bases and the J gene lost 0 bases, with 9 bases spanning the gap. The CDR3 DNA sequence: TGTGCCAGTAGTATGAACGGGGCCTCCTACAATGAGCAGTTCTTC. Its protein product is CASSMNGASYNEQFF.

The V call is TRBV10-1, the J call TRBJ2-3; 10 bases map to TRBD2. The CDR3 has 15 residues. The V segment lost 5 bases and the J segment 2 bases; nucleotides outside the gene matches: 4. Germline loops: CDR1 WNHNN, CDR2 SYGVQD (reference sequence). The CDR3 loop reads CASSPGLANTDTQYF. CDR3 in DNA: TGCGCCAGCAGTCCGGGACTAGCGAACACAGATACGCAGTATTTT.

J is TRBJ1-2 and V is TRBV7-6; D might be TRBD1 (6 bases). CDR1 is SGHVS, CDR2 FNYEAQ, per germline. The CDR3 consists of 15 residues. V lost 5 bases and J 3 bases, leaving 16 bases between the germline ends. Here the CDR3 reads CASSKRGAGDYGYTF. The DNA of the CDR3 is TGTGCCAGCAGCAAGAGGGGAGCAGGGGACTATGGCTACACCTTC.

This clone was detected only once. The rearrangement joins TRBV28 to TRBJ2-7, with a possible D match to TRBD2 (5 bases). Germline CDR1 is MDHEN and CDR2 is SYDVKM. This CDR3 has 14 amino acids. The V gene lost 7 bases and the J gene lost 0 bases, with 13 bases spanning the gap. For the CDR3, the DNA is TGTGCCAGCACCCCGTTCCGGGGCTCCTACGAGCAGTACTTC. As protein: CASTPFRGSYEQYF.

The table lists this clone with a count of one. The chain recombines TRBV2 with TRBJ1-4; D uncertain. Germline CDR1 is SNHLY and CDR2 is FYNNEI. Trimming removed 5 bases from V and 0 bases from J, with 7 bases in between. The CDR3 is 14 amino acids. CDR3 protein: CASSPLATNEKLFF. CDR3 nucleotides: TGTGCCAGCAGTCCTCTGGCAACTAATGAAAAACTGTTTTTT.

This sequence joins TRBV2 and TRBJ2-3; D gene ambiguous. There are 13 residues in the CDR3. The germline CDR1 and CDR2 sequences are SNHLY and FYNNEI. The germline V and J ends were trimmed by 2 bases and 14 bases, with 17 bases remaining between them. The CDR3 DNA is TGTGCCAGCAGTGAATTCCAGCTACGGCGTGGGTATTTT. Its protein is CASSEFQLRRGYF.

The chain links TRBV19 to TRBJ1-3, with TRBD1 matching 7 bases. Germline V gives CDR1 LNHDA, CDR2 SQIVND (reference sequence). This CDR3 has 14 amino acids. V lost 10 bases, J lost 0 bases, and 6 bases stayed unmatched. This CDR3 reads CATRSGGSGNTIYF. The CDR3 DNA is TGTGCCACCCGATCAGGGGGCTCTGGAAACACCATATATTTT.

The chain uses TRBV29-1 and TRBJ2-3; TRBD1 aligns across 8 bases. The CDR3 runs to 15 residues. Trimming removed 7 bases from V and 0 bases from J; junction bases left unmatched: 9. The V gene's germline CDR1 is SQVTM and CDR2 ANQGSEA. The CDR3: CSASGGPTSTDTQYF. CDR3 DNA: TGCAGCGCTTCAGGGGGCCCCACTAGCACAGATACGCAGTATTTT.

This clone was observed a single time. The chain links TRBV10-2 to TRBJ2-5; no clear D. V was pared by 6 bases and J by 1 base, with 9 bases between. CDR3 length equals 13 residues. Germline-derived CDR1 and CDR2 are WSHSY and SAAADI. This CDR3 is CASRGGVQETQYF. DNA for the CDR3: TGCGCCAGCAGGGGTGGGGTCCAAGAGACCCAGTACTTC.

The chain couples TRBV6-5 to TRBJ1-1; no reliable D call. Germline V gene data show CDR1 as MNHEY and CDR2 as SVGAGI. The CDR3 covers 13 residues. With 5 bases removed from V and 6 bases from J, the gap between germline ends came to 13 bases. This chain's CDR3 is CASSNPVEAEAFF. DNA of the CDR3: TGTGCCAGCAGTAACCCCGTAGAGGCTGAAGCTTTCTTT.

The chain recombines TRBV5-6 with TRBJ2-7; 7 bases map to TRBD1. This CDR3 is 14 amino acids long. Unmatched junction bases numbered 9, after V lost 4 bases and J lost 5 bases. CDR1 is SGHDT, CDR2 YYEEEE, per germline. The CDR3 DNA is TGTGCCAGCAGCCACAGGGGTCCCGGGGACGAGCAGTACGTC. Its protein product is CASSHRGPGDEQYV.

In this sample, this clone turned up a few times. The genes are TRBV6-6 and TRBJ2-1; either TRBD1 or TRBD2 may supply D (5 bases each). This CDR3 is 12 amino acids long. The germline V gene encodes CDR1 MNHNY and CDR2 SVGAGI (reference sequence). The V gene lost 7 bases and the J gene lost 9 bases, with 13 bases spanning the gap. The CDR3 coding sequence is TGTGCCAGCATTTCTCGGGACGGTGAGCAGTTCTTC. As protein: CASISRDGEQFF.

The chain couples TRBV29-1 to TRBJ1-1, with D unresolved. The CDR3 length is 13 residues. V lost 7 bases, J lost 1 base, and 13 bases lay in between. Germline-derived CDR1 and CDR2 are SQVTM and ANQGSEA. CDR3 sequence reads: CSAVTQRNTEAFF. The CDR3 DNA follows: TGCAGCGCGGTGACACAAAGGAACACTGAAGCTTTCTTT.

This sequence joins TRBV29-1 and TRBJ2-5, with D possibly TRBD1 on 7 matching bases. This CDR3 region has 13 residues. V dropped 7 bases and J dropped 4 bases, with 16 bases sitting between them. The germline gives CDR1 SQVTM, CDR2 ANQGSEA. The CDR3 loop reads CSAGAGGLETQYF. DNA of the CDR3: TGCAGCGCAGGGGCAGGGGGGCTAGAGACCCAGTACTTC.

The gene calls are TRBV29-1 and TRBJ2-2; 7 bases are shared with TRBD1. Trimming removed 7 bases from V and 6 bases from J; junction bases left unmatched: 5. Germline V gene data show CDR1 as SQVTM and CDR2 as ANQGSEA. The CDR3 has 12 amino acids. The CDR3 nucleotides read TGCAGCGGGGGACAGTCCGCCGGGGAGCTGTTTTTT. This codes for CSGGQSAGELFF.

The genes are TRBV7-3 and TRBJ2-1; the match to TRBD1 covers 9 bases. J was trimmed by 7 bases and V by 2 bases; bases with no gene match: 9. Per germline, CDR1 SGHTA and CDR2 FQGTGA. This CDR3 comprises 16 residues. CDR3 amino acids: CASSLSGQGRLNEQFF. CDR3 bases: TGTGCCAGCAGCTTATCGGGACAGGGTCGACTGAATGAGCAGTTCTTC.

The chain links TRBV2 to TRBJ1-4; possible D gene TRBD1, 6 bases. Germline CDR1 is SNHLY and CDR2 is FYNNEI. Trimming removed 9 bases from V and 8 bases from J, with 16 bases in between. The CDR3 loop spans 13 amino acids. The CDR3 sequence: CARRTGSGEKLFF. CDR3 bases: TGTGCCAGGAGAACAGGGTCCGGGGAAAAACTGTTTTTT.

This clone showed up just once. This chain joins TRBV7-9 and TRBJ1-1; 7 bases line up with TRBD1. CDR3 length: 14 residues. The trim removed 7 bases at V and 7 bases at J, leaving 12 bases unmatched. Germline assignment: CDR1 SEHNR and CDR2 FQNEAQ (reference sequence). The CDR3 spells CASNPSPGTDEAFF. In DNA form, the CDR3 reads TGTGCCAGCAACCCTTCCCCTGGGACAGATGAAGCTTTCTTT.

This clone turned up a few times. The V gene is TRBV2, the J gene TRBJ2-5; the match to TRBD2 covers 13 bases. CDR1 SNHLY and CDR2 FYNNEI come from the germline V gene. V lost 3 bases and J lost 5; bases outside the gene matches: 0. The CDR3 is 14 residues long. Here the CDR3 DNA reads TGTGCCAGCAGTGAGGGACTAGCGGGGGAGACCCAGTACTTC. Translation gives CASSEGLAGETQYF.

The V call is TRBV9, the J call TRBJ1-1; D is undetermined. V lost 4 bases to trimming and J lost 0 bases, with 7 bases between them. Germline CDR1 SGDLS, CDR2 YYNGEE. The CDR3 is 13 amino acids. The CDR3 nucleotides are TGTGCCAGCAGCCCCCGTTTGAACACTGAAGCTTTCTTT. Translation gives CASSPRLNTEAFF.

This clone has just a few counts. The chain is built from TRBV9 and TRBJ2-3, with TRBD2 matching over 12 bases. The CDR3 loop spans 18 amino acids. Germline CDR1 is SGDLS and CDR2 is YYNGEE. V lost 0 bases, J lost 4 bases, and 9 bases stayed unmatched. This chain's CDR3 is CASSVDWSLAGGPDTQYF. The CDR3, as DNA: TGTGCCAGCAGCGTAGACTGGAGTCTAGCGGGAGGGCCAGATACGCAGTATTTT.

This chain links TRBV28 with TRBJ2-7; D remains ambiguous. With 2 bases removed from V and 7 bases from J, the gap between germline ends came to 6 bases. The germline V gene encodes CDR1 MDHEN and CDR2 SYDVKM. The CDR3 is made up of 11 amino acids. Here the CDR3 reads CASSLVREQYF. The CDR3 region has the DNA TGTGCCAGCAGTTTAGTTAGGGAGCAGTACTTC.